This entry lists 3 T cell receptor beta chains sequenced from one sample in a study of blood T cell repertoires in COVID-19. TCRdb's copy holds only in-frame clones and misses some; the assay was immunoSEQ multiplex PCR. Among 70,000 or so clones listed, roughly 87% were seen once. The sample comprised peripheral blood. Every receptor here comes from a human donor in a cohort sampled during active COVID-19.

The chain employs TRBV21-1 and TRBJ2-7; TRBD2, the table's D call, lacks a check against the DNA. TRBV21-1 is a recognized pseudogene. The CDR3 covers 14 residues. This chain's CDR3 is CASSKVSRSYEQYF. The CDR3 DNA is TGTGCCAGCAGCAAAGTGAGCCGCTCCTACGAGCAGTACTTC.

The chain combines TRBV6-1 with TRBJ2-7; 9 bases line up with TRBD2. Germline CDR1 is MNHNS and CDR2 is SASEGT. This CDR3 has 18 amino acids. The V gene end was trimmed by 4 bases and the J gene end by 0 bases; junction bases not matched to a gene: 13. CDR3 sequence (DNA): TGTGCCAGCAGTGCAGTGGGTAGCGGGGGAACCTTCTCCTACGAGCAGTACTTC. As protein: CASSAVGSGGTFSYEQYF.

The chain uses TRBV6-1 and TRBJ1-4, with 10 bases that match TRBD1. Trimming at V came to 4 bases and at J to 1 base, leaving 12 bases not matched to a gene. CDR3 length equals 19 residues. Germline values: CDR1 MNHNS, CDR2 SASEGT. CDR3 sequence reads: CASSAYPRDRGGTNEKLFF. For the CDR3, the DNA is TGTGCCAGCAGTGCGTACCCCCGGGACAGGGGAGGAACTAATGAAAAACTGTTTTTT.